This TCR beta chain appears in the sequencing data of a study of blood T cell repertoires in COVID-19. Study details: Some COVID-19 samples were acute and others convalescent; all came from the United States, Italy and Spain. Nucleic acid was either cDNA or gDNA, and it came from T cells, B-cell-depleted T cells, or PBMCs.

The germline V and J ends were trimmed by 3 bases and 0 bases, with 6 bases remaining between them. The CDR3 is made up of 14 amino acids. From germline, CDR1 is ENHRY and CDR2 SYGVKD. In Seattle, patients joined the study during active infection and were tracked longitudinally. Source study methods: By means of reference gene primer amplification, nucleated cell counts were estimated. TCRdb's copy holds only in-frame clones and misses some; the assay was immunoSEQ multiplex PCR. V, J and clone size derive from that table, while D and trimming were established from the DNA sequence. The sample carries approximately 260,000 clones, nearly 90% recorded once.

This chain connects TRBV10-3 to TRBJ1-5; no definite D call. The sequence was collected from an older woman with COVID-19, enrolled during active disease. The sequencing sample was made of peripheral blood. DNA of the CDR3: TGTGCCATCAGTGACGCGTATAGCAATCAGCCCCAGCATTTT. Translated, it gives CAISDAYSNQPQHF.